These 10 T cell receptor beta chains originate from one sample sequenced in a study of OX40 agonist ivuxolimab in advanced cancers. Sequencing was performed with immunoSEQ multiplex PCR; in TCRdb, only in-frame clones are kept and a portion is missing. The data hold tens of thousands of clones, with roughly 85% observed a single time. Here the sequenced sample was CD4+ or CD8+ T cells sorted from blood, taken in a trial of the OX40 agonist ivuxolimab. The origin of the receptors is an adult with an advanced solid tumor such as melanoma, head and neck, liver or kidney cancer.

The V call is TRBV6-5, the J call TRBJ1-2; D possibly corresponds to TRBD1 (6 bases). Per the germline V gene, CDR1 is MNHEY and CDR2 is SVGAGI. The V and J ends lost 4 bases and 0 bases respectively, with 12 bases between them. The CDR3 extends over 15 amino acids. The CDR3 here is CASSFTTGTNYGYTF. The CDR3 DNA sequence: TGTGCCAGCAGTTTCACGACAGGCACTAACTATGGCTACACCTTC.

The chain couples TRBV30 to TRBJ2-5, with D maybe TRBD1 (7 bases). This CDR3 is built from 15 residues. In germline, CDR1 is GTSNPN, CDR2 SVGIG (reference sequence). Trimming cost V 8 bases and J 0 bases, with 19 bases left between them. The CDR3 sequence is CAGGYRGFDQETQYF. The CDR3 DNA reads as TGTGCCGGAGGGTACAGGGGATTTGACCAAGAGACCCAGTACTTC.

This clone appeared a single time. The rearrangement links TRBV19 to TRBJ2-2; 7 bases match TRBD2. The CDR3 has 14 residues. The J segment lost 6 bases and the V segment lost 5 bases, leaving 6 bases of the junction unmatched. Germline CDR1 and CDR2: LNHDA and SQIVND (reference sequence). CDR3 in DNA: TGTGCCAGTAGTTTGACGGGAGGATCCGGGGAGCTGTTTTTT. Its translation is CASSLTGGSGELFF.

The chain couples TRBV6-1 to TRBJ1-2; 7 bases are shared with TRBD1. This CDR3 is built from 13 residues. Trimming cost V 8 bases and J 3 bases; bases outside gene matches: 6. Germline CDR1 and CDR2: MNHNS and SASEGT. For the CDR3, the DNA is TGTGCCAGCGAGCCGGGACAGCACTATGGCTACACCTTC. Translation: CASEPGQHYGYTF.

This chain joins TRBV9 and TRBJ2-3, with D uncertain. The ends were cut back, 0 bases at V and 2 bases at J, with 16 bases in the middle. Germline lookup yields CDR1 SGDLS and CDR2 YYNGEE. This CDR3 is 17 amino acids long. CDR3 amino acids: CASSVGVSRPLTDTQYF. The DNA of the CDR3 is TGTGCCAGCAGCGTAGGGGTATCCCGACCTCTCACAGATACGCAGTATTTT. The whole variable domain, remainder taken from reference TRBV9 and TRBJ2-3, is DSGVTQTPKHLITATGQRVTLRCSPRSGDLSVYWYQQSLDQGLQFLIQYYNGEERAKGNILERFSAQQFPDLHSELNLSSLELGDSALYFCASSVGVSRPLTDTQYFGPGTRLTVL.

This chain connects TRBV5-4 to TRBJ2-5, with D possibly being TRBD2 (5 bases). Between the trimmed V and J ends, which lost 7 bases and 5 bases, there was a span of 18 bases. From germline, CDR1 is SGHNT and CDR2 YYREEE (reference sequence). This CDR3 region has 14 residues. CDR3 in DNA: TGTGCCAGCTCTCCCGCGGGCACATGGGAGACCCAGTACTTC. Its protein product is CASSPAGTWETQYF.

The chain joins TRBV18 to TRBJ1-1; 11 positions agree with TRBD1. Germline CDR1 is KGHSH and CDR2 is LQKENI. CDR3 length equals 16 residues. V was clipped by 1 base and J by 1 base; unmatched bases: 2. CDR3 in DNA: TGTGCCAGCTCACCACGGGACAGGGGGTCGAACACTGAAGCTTTCTTT. This translates into CASSPRDRGSNTEAFF. Looking up the rest from reference TRBV18 and TRBJ1-1 gives the full variable domain: NAGVMQNPRHLVRRRGQEARLRCSPMKGHSHVYWYRQLPEEGLKFMVYLQKENIIDESGMPKERFSAEFPKEGPSILRIQQVVRGDSAAYFCASSPRDRGSNTEAFFGQGTRLTVV.

CDR3 sequence reads: CASSLGGQGTETQYF. CDR3 bases: TGCGCCAGCAGCCTGGGTGGGCAGGGAACAGAGACCCAGTACTTC. The rearrangement uses TRBV5-1 and TRBJ2-5; maybe TRBD1 (5 bases). The V end lost 4 bases, the J end lost 4 bases, and 17 bases lay between the germline ends. There are 15 residues in the CDR3. CDR1 is SGHRS and CDR2 is YFSETQ in the germline V gene.

This chain links TRBV11-1 with TRBJ2-7; 7 bases align to TRBD1. There are 13 residues in the CDR3. The V gene end was trimmed by 4 bases and the J gene end by 6 bases; junction bases not matched to a gene: 6. The germline gives CDR1 SGHAT, CDR2 FQDESV (reference sequence). CDR3 coding DNA: TGTGCCAGCAGCTCGGACAGGTCGGGCGAGCAGTACTTC. Translating gives CASSSDRSGEQYF.

This rearrangement joins TRBV5-1 to TRBJ1-4, with 8 bases fitting TRBD1. Germline CDR1 reads SGHRS; CDR2 reads YFSETQ. This CDR3 comprises 16 residues. The junction had 4 bases not matched to a gene; V was cut back by 3 bases and J by 0 bases. The CDR3 DNA reads TGCGCCAGCAGCTACCTACAGGGGGCAACTAATGAAAAACTGTTTTTT. Amino acids: CASSYLQGATNEKLFF.